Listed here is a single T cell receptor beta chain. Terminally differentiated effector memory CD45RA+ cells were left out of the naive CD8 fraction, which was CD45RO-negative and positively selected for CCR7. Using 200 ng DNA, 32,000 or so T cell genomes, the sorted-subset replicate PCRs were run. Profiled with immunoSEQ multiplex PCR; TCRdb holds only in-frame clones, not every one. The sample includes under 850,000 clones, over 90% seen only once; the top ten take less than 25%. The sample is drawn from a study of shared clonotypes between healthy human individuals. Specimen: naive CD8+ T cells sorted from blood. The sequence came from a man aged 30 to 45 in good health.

The CDR3 DNA reads TGTGCCAGTAGTATAGATACTGGCCTCTCAGAGCAGTACTTC. Translated: CASSIDTGLSEQYF. The genes are TRBV19 and TRBJ2-7, with no clear D. V lost 0 bases, J lost 7 bases, and 13 bases lay in between. The V gene's germline CDR1 is LNHDA and CDR2 SQIVND (reference sequence). The CDR3 spans 14 residues.